By frequency, the clone carrying this T cell receptor beta chain registers medium-sized. TCRdb reanalyzed the 10x single-cell sequencing reads, giving one entry per CDR3 protein sequence and no DNA. This sample contains 950 to 1,500 distinct CDR3 sequences. CDR1 and CDR2 (germline): SGHDT, YYEEEE. This CDR3 comprises 16 residues. The sample is drawn from a study of CD8 T cells in cerebrospinal fluid in Alzheimer's disease. The sequence was collected from a human donor with Parkinson's disease. The V call is TRBV5-6, the J call TRBJ1-1; TCRdb picks TRBD1, but there is no DNA to check that call. Sequenced material: cerebrospinal fluid. The CDR3 loop is CASSLIQGTLNTEAFF.